This TCR beta chain was identified during a study of shared clonotypes between healthy human individuals. Across the whole study: CD8 memory received one plate per donor, CD8 naive two, CD4 memory three and CD4 naive three.

Sequencing was performed with immunoSEQ multiplex PCR; in TCRdb, only in-frame clones are kept and a portion is missing. The table has some 1.5 million clones, roughly 97% seen once. Both subsets, CD45RA+ naive and CD45RA-negative memory, were split from the CD4+ cells. The CDR3 totals 14 residues. The V end was cut by 4 bases, the J end by 5 bases, with 14 bases between. Germline V lookup: CDR1 MNHNS, CDR2 SASEGT. Findings of the study overall: All-four-donor shared clonotypes had higher generation probabilities than non-shared clonotypes did. Shared across four donors were 5% to 6% of the naive CD4 clonotypes.

Concerning this clone: As yet, its antigen is unknown.

Sequencing used naive CD4+ T cells sorted from blood. The subset is: CD45RA+ positively selected. This receptor was taken from a man between 25 and 39 years old in good health. The V and J genes are TRBV6-1 and TRBJ2-5; D call uncertain. The CDR3: CASSAKTSGETQYF. As DNA, the CDR3 is TGTGCCAGCAGTGCGAAGACGTCCGGGGAGACCCAGTACTTC.